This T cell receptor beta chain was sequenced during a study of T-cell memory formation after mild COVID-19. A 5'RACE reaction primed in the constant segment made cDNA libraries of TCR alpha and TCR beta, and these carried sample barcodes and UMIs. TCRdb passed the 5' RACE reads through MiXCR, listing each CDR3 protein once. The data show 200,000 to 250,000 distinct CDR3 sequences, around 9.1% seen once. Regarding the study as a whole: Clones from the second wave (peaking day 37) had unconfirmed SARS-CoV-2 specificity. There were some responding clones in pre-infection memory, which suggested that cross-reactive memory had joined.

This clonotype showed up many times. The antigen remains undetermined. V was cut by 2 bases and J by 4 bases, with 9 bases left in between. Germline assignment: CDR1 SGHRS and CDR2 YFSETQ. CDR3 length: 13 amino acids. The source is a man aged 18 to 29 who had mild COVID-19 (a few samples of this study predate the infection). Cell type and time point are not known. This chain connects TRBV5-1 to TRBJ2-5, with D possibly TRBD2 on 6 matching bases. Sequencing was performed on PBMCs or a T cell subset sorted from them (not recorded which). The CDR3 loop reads CASSFWGGETQYF. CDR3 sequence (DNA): TGCGCCAGCAGCTTTTGGGGAGGAGAGACCCAGTACTTC.